This passage covers 28 T cell receptor beta chains from one sample sequenced in a study of patients and donors after allogeneic stem cell transplantation. A single record per CDR3 protein comes from TCRdb applying MiXCR to the RT-PCR reads. The table records over 400,000 distinct CDR3 sequences, 16% of them present only once. The sequencing input was blood, either unsorted or a sorted T cell fraction (not recorded which). The receptors were sampled from a human donor who was either an allogeneic HSCT recipient or a stem cell or donor lymphocyte infusion donor (not recorded which). It is not recorded whose cells these are; they may come from a transplant donor.

This clonotype was seen only a few times. The chain links TRBV7-2 to TRBJ2-3; possible D gene TRBD2, 6 bases. Germline CDR1 reads SGHTA; CDR2 reads FQGNSA. V was cut by 5 bases and J by 0 bases, with 15 bases left in between. The CDR3 totals 16 residues. DNA of the CDR3: TGTGCCAGCAGCCTGATTCTAGCGCTGAGCACAGATACGCAGTATTTT. It specifies CASSLILALSTDTQYF.

This clonotype was found many times. This sequence joins TRBV4-3 and TRBJ1-2; D possibly corresponds to TRBD1 (5 bases). The CDR3 runs 14 residues. CDR1 and CDR2 from the germline V gene are LGHNA and YSLEER. V was pared by 1 base and J by 4 bases, with 10 bases between. CDR3: CASSQAGGGYGYTF. CDR3 DNA sequence: TGCGCCAGCAGCCAAGCGGGCGGGGGCTATGGCTACACCTTC.

In its sample, this clonotype was seen a few times. This chain uses TRBV10-3 with TRBJ2-2, with D maybe TRBD2 (7 bases). The CDR3 loop spans 11 amino acids. The germline V gene has CDR1 ENHRY and CDR2 SYGVKD. Deletions cut 11 bases from V and 6 bases from J, with 10 bases between. The CDR3 coding sequence is TGTGCCGTGGGGGGGCCCGGGGAGCTGTTTTTT. Translating it yields CAVGGPGELFF.

V and J are TRBV25-1 and TRBJ2-7; tentatively, D is TRBD2 (6 bases). The CDR3 is 12 amino acids. Germline V gene lookup returns CDR1 MGHDK and CDR2 SYGVNS. V lost 1 base to trimming and J lost 5 bases, with 6 bases between them. CDR3 amino acids: CASSEWGDEQYF. CDR3 nucleotides: TGTGCCAGCAGTGAATGGGGGGACGAGCAGTACTTC.

In its sample, this clonotype was seen a few times. The chain carries TRBV3-1 and TRBJ2-4, with TRBD1 identical over 7 bases. The CDR3 has 19 amino acids. V lost 0 bases, J lost 2 bases, and 13 bases stayed unmatched. Germline V gene lookup returns CDR1 LGHDT and CDR2 YNNKEL (reference sequence). The CDR3 sequence: CASSQDPFTGEVTKNIQYF. The CDR3, as DNA: TGTGCCAGCAGCCAAGATCCCTTTACAGGGGAAGTGACCAAAAACATTCAGTACTTC.

The genes are TRBV6-1 and TRBJ1-3; D unclear. Trimming removed 7 bases at V and 0 bases at J, with 13 bases between. Looked up from germline, CDR1 is MNHNS and CDR2 is SASEGT. This CDR3 is 15 amino acids long. CDR3 sequence (DNA): TGTGCCAGCACAGTCGATTCACGCTCTGGAAACACCATATATTTT. Its translation is CASTVDSRSGNTIYF.

The chain has TRBV25-1 and TRBJ2-3; D is unclear. This CDR3 region has 13 residues. V dropped 7 bases and J dropped 4 bases, with 12 bases sitting between them. The germline gives CDR1 MGHDK, CDR2 SYGVNS. CDR3 sequence reads: CASNGGLPDTQYF. In DNA, the CDR3 is TGTGCCAGCAACGGCGGTCTCCCAGATACGCAGTATTTT.

This clonotype has a handful of counts. The chain combines TRBV6-5 with TRBJ2-2; D gene uncertain. CDR3 length equals 13 residues. From germline, CDR1 is MNHEY and CDR2 SVGAGI. The V end was cut by 2 bases, the J end by 4 bases, with 5 bases between. This CDR3 is CASSYGPTGELFF. CDR3 coding DNA: TGTGCCAGCAGTTACGGGCCCACCGGGGAGCTGTTTTTT.

This clonotype turned up a few times. The rearrangement uses TRBV10-3 and TRBJ1-5; D might be TRBD1 (6 bases). V lost 6 bases and J lost 6, with 15 bases in between. This CDR3 contains 14 residues. The V gene's germline CDR1 is ENHRY and CDR2 SYGVKD. This CDR3 is CAIRKQGFGQPQHF. The CDR3 coding sequence is TGTGCCATCAGGAAACAGGGTTTCGGTCAGCCCCAGCATTTT.

The J gene is TRBJ2-1, the V gene TRBV7-9; D possibly uses TRBD1 or TRBD2 (6 bases each). Germline loops: CDR1 SEHNR, CDR2 FQNEAQ (reference sequence). V lost 10 bases and J lost 8, with 18 bases in between. The CDR3 has 13 residues. The CDR3 region is CANSLGGGHEQFF. For the CDR3, the DNA is TGTGCCAACTCCTTAGGAGGGGGGCATGAGCAGTTCTTC.

This clonotype has a handful of counts. The genes are TRBV12-3 or TRBV12-4 and TRBJ2-1; 8 bases fit TRBD1. The CDR3 is made up of 15 amino acids. J lost 4 bases, V lost 5 bases, and 7 bases had no gene match. CDR3 sequence reads: CASSIFWTGYNEQFF. The CDR3 DNA is TGTGCCAGCAGTATATTTTGGACAGGGTACAATGAGCAGTTCTTC.

The genes are TRBV12-3 or TRBV12-4 and TRBJ1-1, with 8 positions matching TRBD1. The V gene end was trimmed by 6 bases and the J gene end by 1 base; junction bases not matched to a gene: 7. The CDR3 is 15 amino acids. The CDR3 DNA sequence: TGTGCCAGCAGCCGCCAGGGGGCATGGAACACTGAAGCTTTCTTT. This codes for CASSRQGAWNTEAFF.

This clonotype was seen many times. The gene calls are TRBV6-2 or TRBV6-3 and TRBJ2-3, with 7 bases lining up with TRBD1. This CDR3 has 15 residues. The germline V gene encodes CDR1 MNHEY and CDR2 SVGEGT. V gave up 0 bases and J gave up 2 bases; unmatched junction bases: 2. This CDR3 reads CASSYSRGLTDTQYF. CDR3 in DNA: TGTGCCAGCAGTTACTCGAGGGGGCTCACAGATACGCAGTATTTT.

This clonotype is a singleton in its sample. The gene calls are TRBV12-3 or TRBV12-4 and TRBJ1-5; TRBD1 matches at 7 bases. The CDR3 spans 14 residues. The junction had 5 bases not matched to a gene; V was cut back by 7 bases and J by 2 bases. As DNA, the CDR3 is TGTGCCAGCAACCCTACAGGGGGCAATCAGCCCCAGCATTTT. It codes for CASNPTGGNQPQHF.

The J gene is TRBJ2-2, the V gene TRBV27; D is perhaps TRBD2 (6 bases). Trimming took off 7 bases at V and 1 base at J, with 13 bases between the two ends. Germline V gene lookup returns CDR1 MNHEY and CDR2 SMNVEV (reference sequence). This CDR3 has 15 residues. CDR3 sequence reads: CASTRAGLNTGELFF. The CDR3 DNA sequence: TGTGCCAGCACGCGGGCGGGATTGAACACCGGGGAGCTGTTTTTT.

This clonotype was recorded a few times. This chain uses TRBV12-3 or TRBV12-4 with TRBJ2-7, with TRBD1 as a possible D gene (5 bases). This CDR3 region has 14 residues. Trimming took 6 bases from V and 4 from J, leaving 16 bases between them. CDR3 nucleotides: TGTGCCAGCAGGCGGCAGGGCGCAAGATACGAGCAGTACTTC. Protein: CASRRQGARYEQYF.

This rearrangement joins TRBV5-6 to TRBJ1-5, with D tentatively TRBD1 (6 bases). Per germline, CDR1 SGHDT and CDR2 YYEEEE. The CDR3 loop spans 13 amino acids. The V end was cut by 2 bases, the J end by 7 bases, with 10 bases between. In DNA form, the CDR3 reads TGTGCCAGCAGCTTCCGGGGGACACAGCCCCAGCATTTT. Translating gives CASSFRGTQPQHF.

CDR3 residues: CATSDRSAGTSKQYF. The CDR3 bases are TGTGCCACCAGTGATCGGAGCGCTGGGACTAGCAAACAGTACTTC. V and J are TRBV24-1 and TRBJ2-5, with 9 bases aligning to TRBD2. CDR1 and CDR2 (germline): KGHDR, SFDVKD. The CDR3 covers 15 residues. V trimming: 3 bases; J trimming: 11 bases; junction bases outside the gene matches: 12.

CDR3 sequence (DNA): TGCAGCGTTGGGGGGGCAGGCCAAGAGACCCAGTACTTC. It codes for CSVGGAGQETQYF. This rearrangement joins TRBV29-1 to TRBJ2-5; either TRBD1 or TRBD2 may supply D (6 bases each). Germline V gene lookup returns CDR1 SQVTM and CDR2 ANQGSEA. The CDR3 extends over 13 amino acids. The V end lost 4 bases, the J end lost 1 base, and 10 bases lay between the germline ends. The full variable domain, with the rest looked up from reference TRBV29-1 and TRBJ2-5, is SAVISQKPSRDICQRGTSLTIQCQVDSQVTMMFWYRQQPGQSLTLIATANQGSEATYESGFVIDKFPISRPNLTFSTLTVSNMSPEDSSIYLCSVGGAGQETQYFGPGTRLLVL.

This clonotype turned up a few times. The rearrangement joins TRBV15 to TRBJ2-6; D remains ambiguous. CDR3 length: 18 residues. Per germline, CDR1 LNHNV and CDR2 YYDKDF (reference sequence). V lost 3 bases to trimming and J lost 0 bases, with 15 bases between them. Here the CDR3 reads CATSSWGPLGSGANVLTF. The CDR3, as DNA: TGTGCCACCAGCAGTTGGGGTCCTCTTGGCTCTGGGGCCAACGTCCTGACTTTC.

This clonotype has just a few counts. This chain joins TRBV7-3 and TRBJ2-2, with a possible D match to TRBD2 (6 bases). The CDR3 has 15 residues. V was trimmed by 8 bases and J by 3 bases, leaving 16 bases between them. The germline V gene has CDR1 SGHTA and CDR2 FQGTGA. CDR3 sequence (DNA): TGTGCCAGCCCGGGGGACTCACGCTACACCGGGGAGCTGTTTTTT. This gives the protein CASPGDSRYTGELFF. The full variable domain, with the rest looked up from reference TRBV7-3 and TRBJ2-2, is GAGVSQTPSNKVTEKGKYVELRCDPISGHTALYWYRQSLGQGPEFLIYFQGTGAADDSGLPNDRFFAVRPEGSVSTLKIQRTERGDSAVYLCASPGDSRYTGELFFGEGSRLTVL.

This clonotype was seen only a few times. The V gene is TRBV18, the J gene TRBJ1-1; 9 nucleotides agree with TRBD1. Trimming at V came to 4 bases and at J to 1 base, leaving 10 bases not matched to a gene. Germline V CDR1 and CDR2: KGHSH, LQKENI. CDR3 length equals 17 residues. CDR3 region: CASSRLQVGQGNTEAFF. The DNA for the CDR3 is TGTGCCAGCTCACGACTTCAGGTGGGACAGGGGAACACTGAAGCTTTCTTT. The whole variable domain, filled in from reference TRBV18 and TRBJ1-1, reads NAGVMQNPRHLVRRRGQEARLRCSPMKGHSHVYWYRQLPEEGLKFMVYLQKENIIDESGMPKERFSAEFPKEGPSILRIQQVVRGDSAAYFCASSRLQVGQGNTEAFFGQGTRLTVV.

The gene calls are TRBV6-2 or TRBV6-3 and TRBJ1-1; TRBD1 is a possible D gene (6 bases). The CDR3 is 20 amino acids. Trimming took off 0 bases at V and 0 bases at J, with 23 bases between the two ends. Germline V gene data show CDR1 as MNHEY and CDR2 as SVGEGT. CDR3 amino acids: CASSYSALVTGRIMNTEAFF. The DNA for the CDR3 is TGTGCCAGCAGTTACTCGGCCCTAGTAACAGGGAGAATCATGAACACTGAAGCTTTCTTT.

V and J are TRBV12-3 or TRBV12-4 and TRBJ1-2; 9 bases map to TRBD1. V dropped 3 bases and J dropped 7; count of bases not matched to a gene: 3. This CDR3 has 13 amino acids. The CDR3 sequence is CASSFKDRGGYTF. The CDR3 DNA is TGTGCCAGCAGTTTCAAGGACAGGGGTGGCTACACCTTC.

Only one count was recorded for this clonotype. The CDR3 sequence: CAISKGQVISSYEQYF. The CDR3, as DNA: TGTGCCATCAGTAAGGGACAGGTCATTAGCTCCTACGAGCAGTACTTC. The chain joins TRBV10-3 to TRBJ2-7; 8 bases are shared with TRBD1. Trimming at V came to 5 bases and at J to 0 bases, leaving 9 bases not matched to a gene. This CDR3 contains 16 residues. CDR1 is ENHRY, CDR2 SYGVKD, per germline.

The chain couples TRBV6-1 to TRBJ1-2; a possible D gene is TRBD1 (5 bases). There are 13 residues in the CDR3. Germline-derived CDR1 and CDR2 are MNHNS and SASEGT. V was clipped by 8 bases and J by 6 bases, with 16 bases between them. CDR3 amino acids: CASFSAGIDGYTF. DNA for the CDR3: TGTGCCAGCTTCTCGGCAGGGATAGATGGCTACACCTTC.

This clonotype was seen ten or more times. The chain links TRBV29-1 to TRBJ2-1; 9 bases align to TRBD1. This CDR3 has 14 residues. Germline CDR1 reads SQVTM; CDR2 reads ANQGSEA. V was clipped by 5 bases and J by 7 bases; unmatched bases: 9. CDR3 region: CSVSTGQGLNEQFF. As DNA, the CDR3 is TGCAGCGTTTCAACGGGACAGGGTTTGAATGAGCAGTTCTTC.

The chain links TRBV9 to TRBJ1-2; D unclear. Germline CDR1 and CDR2: SGDLS and YYNGEE. With 5 bases removed from V and 2 bases from J, the gap between germline ends came to 1 base. This CDR3 is built from 10 residues. CDR3 in DNA: TGTGCCAGCAGAAACTATGGCTACACCTTC. Amino acid sequence: CASRNYGYTF.